The source of this T cell receptor beta chain is a study of tumor-infiltrating lymphocytes in primary liver carcinoma. A note on this clonotype: A junction boundary mismatches the germline segment, possibly from a read error.

Germline DNA was also extracted, with blood RNA taken from unsorted whole blood. TCR beta cDNA came from around 0.5 ug total RNA, primed with a constant-region primer. Each TCR beta library was derived from three nested multiplex PCR rounds that employed slightly modified ARM-PCR. Each of the first two PCR rounds ran roughly 10 cycles with TRBV1-TRBV30 forward and C-beta reverse primers. TCRdb fed the multiplex PCR reads into MiXCR, producing one record per CDR3 protein. The repertoire holds 320,000 or so distinct CDR3 sequences, with 50% to 70% as singletons. The CDR3 length is 13 residues. The receptor comes from a man aged 35 to 55 with primary liver carcinoma and hepatitis B virus infection. The source material was peripheral blood. This rearrangement joins TRBV12-3 or TRBV12-4 to TRBJ1-3, with D unclear. In DNA, the CDR3 is TGTGCCAGCAGTTTAGGGTTAGGAAACTCCATATATTTT. Translating gives CASSLGLGNSIYF.